One and the same sample provided the 2 T cell receptor beta chains below, sequenced in a study of blood T cell repertoires in COVID-19. Method: immunoSEQ multiplex PCR; TCRdb's copy keeps in-frame clones and lacks some. Among 70,000 to 95,000 clones listed, more than 75% were seen once. The sequenced sample consisted of peripheral blood. These TCRs come from a woman aged 80 or over with active COVID-19.

This chain links TRBV4-2 with TRBJ2-1, with D possibly TRBD2 on 6 matching bases. The germline V gene encodes CDR1 LGHNA and CDR2 YNFKEQ. V was trimmed by 1 base and J by 3 bases, leaving 13 bases between them. This CDR3 contains 16 residues. CDR3 DNA: TGTGCCAGCAGCCAAGTTTCGGGACTGGGCTACAATGAGCAGTTCTTC. Translating gives CASSQVSGLGYNEQFF.

This clone was found a few times. CDR3 bases: TGCGCCAGCAGGACCGGGACTCCACTATACCCCTACGAGCAGTACTTC. This gives the protein CASRTGTPLYPYEQYF. The V gene is TRBV10-1, the J gene TRBJ2-7, with D possibly TRBD2 on 6 matching bases. The V end lost 6 bases, the J end lost 2 bases, and 20 bases lay between the germline ends. The germline gives CDR1 WNHNN, CDR2 SYGVQD (reference sequence). The CDR3 runs to 16 residues.